Below, 30 T cell receptor beta chains from the same sample are listed, as sequenced in a study of blood T cell repertoires in COVID-19 (dated by TCRdb to 2020 to 2022). Receptor amplification or capture employed the immunoSEQ multiplex PCR assay. Drawn from immuneACCESS, this table holds only the in-frame rearrangements with V and J called that TCRdb kept. Clones are partly lost; checked studies trace under half to an unresolved V gene and leave the rest unexplained. This sample comprises about half a million clones, 80% to 90% of them detected only once. Roughly 1% of the sample rests with the top ten. The specimen was peripheral blood. The source of these receptors is a man aged 18 to 35 with COVID-19, enrolled during active disease.

The gene calls are TRBV2 and TRBJ2-3; 11 bases align to TRBD2. J was trimmed by 5 bases and V by 2 bases; bases with no gene match: 6. Germline V gene data show CDR1 as SNHLY and CDR2 as FYNNEI. This CDR3 spans 16 amino acids. In DNA, the CDR3 is TGTGCCAGCAGTGAAATAGCGGGGGGGCATGGAGATACGCAGTATTTT. It is translated as CASSEIAGGHGDTQYF.

This chain uses TRBV25-1 with TRBJ2-7; 9 bases match TRBD1. CDR3 length: 14 residues. Germline V gene data show CDR1 as MGHDK and CDR2 as SYGVNS. Unmatched junction bases numbered 8, after V lost 8 bases and J lost 3 bases. CDR3 in DNA: TGTGCCAGCCTTTCCTCGGGACAGGGCTACGAGCAGTACTTC. Encoded protein: CASLSSGQGYEQYF.

The chain uses TRBV7-8 and TRBJ2-5; 8 bases agree with TRBD2. Germline values: CDR1 SGHVS, CDR2 FQNEAQ. The trim removed 4 bases at V and 5 bases at J, leaving 15 bases unmatched. The CDR3 is 17 residues long. The CDR3 DNA reads as TGTGCCAGCAGCTACAACTTTGGCGGGGGGTCAGGGGAGACCCAGTACTTC. Its translation: CASSYNFGGGSGETQYF.

The rearrangement joins TRBV11-2 to TRBJ2-1, with D uncertain. Trimming shortened V by 1 base and J by 8 bases, and 12 bases separated the two germline ends. Germline values: CDR1 SGHAT, CDR2 FQNNGV. This CDR3 spans 14 amino acids. CDR3 DNA: TGTGCCAGCAGCTTAGTGGCGGAAGGATATGAGCAGTTCTTC. Protein product: CASSLVAEGYEQFF. The full variable domain, completed using reference TRBV11-2 and TRBJ2-1, is EAGVAQSPRYKIIEKRQSVAFWCNPISGHATLYWYQQILGQGPKLLIQFQNNGVVDDSQLPKDRFSAERLKGVDSTLKIQPAKLEDSAVYLCASSLVAEGYEQFFGPGTRLTVL.

V and J are TRBV12-3 or TRBV12-4 and TRBJ2-7; unclear D gene. The germline V and J ends were trimmed by 5 bases and 3 bases, with 5 bases remaining between them. The length of the CDR3 is 11 residues. CDR3 loop: CASSLLYEQYF. The CDR3 coding sequence is TGTGCCAGCAGTCTCCTCTACGAGCAGTACTTC.

The rearrangement links TRBV29-1 to TRBJ2-1, with 8 bases identical to TRBD2. The CDR3 runs to 15 residues. CDR1 is SQVTM, CDR2 ANQGSEA, per germline. V dropped 2 bases and J dropped 9; count of bases not matched to a gene: 12. The CDR3: CSVEPYLAGNSEQFF. DNA of the CDR3: TGCAGCGTTGAACCGTATCTAGCGGGCAATAGTGAGCAGTTCTTC.

The rearrangement links TRBV10-3 to TRBJ1-1; D remains unclear. This CDR3 comprises 12 residues. Germline CDR1 reads ENHRY; CDR2 reads SYGVKD. V was pared by 7 bases and J by 1 base, with 7 bases between. CDR3 sequence: CAIKAGNTEAFF. The CDR3 DNA is TGTGCCATCAAGGCGGGGAACACTGAAGCTTTCTTT.

This chain uses TRBV19 with TRBJ2-3; D gene ambiguous. Germline V gene lookup returns CDR1 LNHDA and CDR2 SQIVND (reference sequence). V lost 1 base, J lost 2 bases, and 7 bases lay in between. This CDR3 spans 14 amino acids. The chain's CDR3 is CASSIGATTDTQYF. The CDR3 bases are TGTGCCAGTAGTATAGGAGCGACCACAGATACGCAGTATTTT.

This clone has just one count. The chain employs TRBV3-1 (or the pseudogene TRBV3-2) and TRBJ2-7; 8 bases are shared with TRBD1. CDR3 size: 14 residues. Germline CDR1 is LGHDT and CDR2 is YNNKEL (reference sequence). V shed 11 bases and J 1 base; nucleotides not matched to a gene: 10. This chain's CDR3 is CAASPGQGSYEQYF. In nucleotides, the CDR3 is TGTGCCGCGAGCCCCGGACAGGGATCCTACGAGCAGTACTTC.

The rearrangement joins TRBV5-1 to TRBJ2-7; possible D gene TRBD2, 5 bases. Trimming removed 0 bases at V and 3 bases at J, with 13 bases between. The germline CDR1 and CDR2 sequences are SGHRS and YFSETQ. This CDR3 is 15 amino acids long. The DNA of the CDR3 is TGCGCCAGCAGCTTGGGGATCGGCGGGCACTACGAGCAGTACTTC. It codes for CASSLGIGGHYEQYF.

The sample holds one count of this clone. The genes are TRBV30 and TRBJ2-1; D is perhaps TRBD1 (6 bases). Germline V gene sequence: CDR1 GTSNPN, CDR2 SVGIG (reference sequence). Trimming took 3 bases from V and 4 from J, leaving 16 bases between them. The CDR3 loop spans 15 amino acids. CDR3 loop: CAWREPDRQYNEQFF. The CDR3 DNA reads as TGTGCCTGGAGAGAGCCGGACAGACAATACAATGAGCAGTTCTTC.

The chain employs TRBV29-1 and TRBJ1-2, with D unclear. The CDR3 covers 11 residues. V gave up 0 bases and J gave up 8 bases, with 7 bases separating them. Germline CDR1 reads SQVTM; CDR2 reads ANQGSEA. The CDR3 DNA follows: TGCAGCGTTGAAGAGCCTAGAGGCTACACCTTC. Amino acids: CSVEEPRGYTF. The full variable domain, in which reference TRBV29-1 and TRBJ1-2 provide the parts outside the CDR3, is SAVISQKPSRDICQRGTSLTIQCQVDSQVTMMFWYRQQPGQSLTLIATANQGSEATYESGFVIDKFPISRPNLTFSTLTVSNMSPEDSSIYLCSVEEPRGYTFGSGTRLTVV.

The chain has TRBV7-9 and TRBJ2-7; D is perhaps TRBD1 (6 bases). Germline V gene lookup returns CDR1 SEHNR and CDR2 FQNEAQ (reference sequence). Trimming took off 7 bases at V and 3 bases at J, with 13 bases between the two ends. This CDR3 is 13 amino acids long. The CDR3 protein is CASIRDTHYEQYF. Written as DNA, the CDR3 is TGTGCCAGCATAAGGGACACCCACTACGAGCAGTACTTC.

V is TRBV30 and J is TRBJ2-1, with unresolved D. V was pared by 1 base and J by 3 bases, with 22 bases between. CDR3 size: 18 residues. From germline, CDR1 is GTSNPN and CDR2 SVGIG (reference sequence). In nucleotides, the CDR3 is TGTGCCTGGAGTGCAACCCGAACTTTCCGAACTCTCTACAATGAGCAGTTCTTC. The encoded protein is CAWSATRTFRTLYNEQFF.

J is TRBJ2-3 and V is TRBV29-1; 7 positions agree with TRBD2. The germline CDR1 and CDR2 sequences are SQVTM and ANQGSEA. The CDR3 contains 18 residues. Germline trimming cut 0 bases from V and 4 bases from J; bases unmatched to any gene: 16. The CDR3 reads CSVEDFVRRGTTPDTQYF. The CDR3 bases are TGCAGCGTTGAAGATTTCGTGCGGCGGGGGACGACACCAGATACGCAGTATTTT.

The rearrangement links TRBV2 to TRBJ2-2, with D perhaps TRBD1 (5 bases). Trimming took 4 bases from V and 2 from J, leaving 8 bases between them. The CDR3 totals 14 residues. In germline, CDR1 is SNHLY, CDR2 FYNNEI. For the CDR3, the DNA is TGTGCCAGCAGTGTCAGGGTAAACACCGGGGAGCTGTTTTTT. Translation: CASSVRVNTGELFF.

Concerning this clone: The sample holds other DNA sequences that translate to the same CDR3. CDR3 loop: CASSLGLAGELFF. CDR3 bases: TGTGCCAGCAGTCTCGGACTAGCCGGGGAGCTGTTTTTT. V and J are TRBV7-8 and TRBJ2-2; 7 bases fit TRBD2. Germline V gene lookup returns CDR1 SGHVS and CDR2 FQNEAQ. The CDR3 loop spans 13 amino acids. V lost 6 bases to trimming and J lost 6 bases; unmatched junction nucleotides: 4.

In this sample, this clone turned up once. The rearrangement links TRBV3-1 (or the pseudogene TRBV3-2) to TRBJ2-1; D might be TRBD2 (6 bases). The germline V gene has CDR1 LGHDT and CDR2 YNNKEL (reference sequence). CDR3 size: 15 residues. V gave up 1 base and J gave up 3 bases, with 10 bases separating them. The CDR3 nucleotides are TGTGCCAGCAGCCAAGGACTAGGATACTACAATGAGCAGTTCTTC. Translated, it gives CASSQGLGYYNEQFF.

V gene TRBV27 combines with J gene TRBJ2-5, with 8 bases fitting TRBD2. V lost 5 bases, J lost 4 bases, and 15 bases stayed unmatched. The CDR3 has 17 amino acids. CDR1 and CDR2 from the germline V gene are MNHEY and SMNVEV (reference sequence). The CDR3 DNA follows: TGTGCCAGCAGTCCGGAGCCGGGGGGGAGATTGGGAGAGACCCAGTACTTC. Amino acid sequence: CASSPEPGGRLGETQYF.

The chain has TRBV11-2 and TRBJ2-7; 7 nucleotides match TRBD1. J was trimmed by 5 bases and V by 5 bases; bases with no gene match: 15. CDR1 is SGHAT, CDR2 FQNNGV, per germline. This CDR3 is built from 16 residues. The CDR3 DNA reads as TGTGCCAGCAGCCGGCCGTTAAGGACAGGTCGTCACGAGCAGTACTTC. Protein product: CASSRPLRTGRHEQYF.

The chain joins TRBV13 to TRBJ2-3; TRBD2 matches 10 bases. This CDR3 region has 17 residues. Trimming removed 5 bases from V and 2 bases from J; junction bases left unmatched: 10. Germline CDR1 PRHDT, CDR2 FYEKMQ (reference sequence). The CDR3: CASSGINLAGVTDTQYF. CDR3 bases: TGTGCCAGCAGCGGAATTAATCTAGCGGGGGTCACAGATACGCAGTATTTT.

Points on this clone: At the DNA level, this CDR3 is encoded by other sequences in the same sample as well. The gene calls are TRBV5-1 and TRBJ1-1, with no clear D. The CDR3 runs 13 residues. Germline V gives CDR1 SGHRS, CDR2 YFSETQ. Trimming removed 0 bases from V and 0 bases from J, with 3 bases in between. CDR3: CASSLAVNTEAFF. CDR3 nucleotides: TGCGCCAGCAGCTTGGCGGTGAACACTGAAGCTTTCTTT. Complete variable domain (other parts from reference TRBV5-1 and TRBJ1-1): KAGVTQTPRYLIKTRGQQVTLSCSPISGHRSVSWYQQTPGQGLQFLFEYFSETQRNKGNFPGRFSGRQFSNSRSEMNVSTLELGDSALYLCASSLAVNTEAFFGQGTRLTVV.

This rearrangement joins TRBV20-1 to TRBJ1-1; D ambiguous. There are 15 residues in the CDR3. Deletions cut 3 bases from V and 0 bases from J, with 14 bases between. Germline assignment: CDR1 DFQATT and CDR2 SNEGSKA (reference sequence). The CDR3 sequence: CSASMGGGLNTEAFF. As DNA, the CDR3 is TGCAGTGCTAGTATGGGAGGCGGCCTGAACACTGAAGCTTTCTTT.

The genes are TRBV12-3 or TRBV12-4 and TRBJ1-2; weak D call: TRBD1 (5 bases). V was clipped by 2 bases and J by 4 bases, with 5 bases between them. CDR3 length equals 12 residues. The CDR3 reads CASSLQGYGYTF. In DNA, the CDR3 is TGTGCCAGCAGTTTACAGGGCTATGGCTACACCTTC.

The chain employs TRBV9 and TRBJ2-2, with a possible D match to TRBD2 (6 bases). CDR1 and CDR2 (germline): SGDLS, YYNGEE. CDR3 length: 14 amino acids. V was trimmed by 0 bases and J by 7 bases, leaving 10 bases between them. The CDR3 DNA follows: TGTGCCAGCAGCGTAGCTCGGGAGTTCGGGGAGCTGTTTTTT. It codes for CASSVAREFGELFF.

V is TRBV7-9 and J is TRBJ2-7, with D perhaps TRBD1 (6 bases). The CDR3 is 14 residues long. V was cut by 5 bases and J by 6 bases, with 17 bases left in between. Germline-derived CDR1 and CDR2 are SEHNR and FQNEAQ (reference sequence). The CDR3 reads CASSPRGAPLEQYF. CDR3 coding DNA: TGTGCCAGCAGCCCCAGGGGAGCCCCCCTCGAGCAGTACTTC.

The rearrangement links TRBV5-1 to TRBJ2-3, with a weak D call TRBD2 (7 bases). Germline V gene data show CDR1 as SGHRS and CDR2 as YFSETQ. The CDR3 is 17 amino acids. V was shortened by 2 bases and J by 8 bases, with 24 bases between the two germline ends. This CDR3 reads CASSFASGAPEGGTQYF. CDR3 DNA: TGCGCCAGCAGCTTTGCTAGCGGCGCGCCCGAAGGGGGTACGCAGTATTTT.

This chain connects TRBV5-1 to TRBJ2-1; TRBD2 agrees at 7 bases. V lost 4 bases, J lost 5 bases, and 6 bases stayed unmatched. CDR1 and CDR2 from the germline V gene are SGHRS and YFSETQ. This CDR3 contains 14 residues. The CDR3 is CASSPRRGDNEQFF. In DNA, the CDR3 is TGCGCCAGCAGCCCCCGCCGGGGGGACAATGAGCAGTTCTTC.

This clone showed up just a few times. The chain combines TRBV5-1 with TRBJ2-7, with 7 bases that match TRBD1. Germline values: CDR1 SGHRS, CDR2 YFSETQ. Trimming removed 3 bases from V and 0 bases from J; junction bases left unmatched: 6. The CDR3 runs to 15 residues. CDR3 protein: CASSSGQRSSYEQYF. The DNA for the CDR3 is TGCGCCAGCAGCTCGGGACAGAGGTCCTCCTACGAGCAGTACTTC.

This sequence joins TRBV10-2 and TRBJ2-2; 8 positions match TRBD2. CDR1 is WSHSY, CDR2 SAAADI, per germline. With 7 bases clipped from V and 3 bases from J, the junction kept 7 bases outside the gene matches. The CDR3 spans 15 residues. CDR3 protein: CASKEQLADTGELFF. Here the CDR3 DNA reads TGCGCCAGCAAGGAACAACTAGCGGACACCGGGGAGCTGTTTTTT.